This T cell receptor beta chain was captured by sequencing in a study of T cells after yellow fever vaccination. The wider study: Fractions low in cell number were prepared with SMART-Seq v4 Ultra Low Input. Study-wide points: Subsequent to the booster, the majority of primary-vaccination clones reappeared (around 97% CD4, about 90% CD8).

The 5'RACE template-switching step produced TCR cDNA and added a universal primer site and UMIs. TCRdb reprocessed the 5' RACE reads with MiXCR, giving one entry per CDR3 protein. In the table there are roughly 190,000 distinct CDR3 sequences, roughly 9.6% of which are singletons. About this clonotype: Its specificity is unknown.

CDR3 length: 16 amino acids. V dropped 2 bases and J dropped 12 bases, with 23 bases sitting between them. CDR1 is SGHTA and CDR2 is FQGNSA in the germline V gene. The TCR was taken from a man aged 18 to 30 who received the YFV17D yellow fever vaccine. This sequence joins TRBV7-2 and TRBJ2-1; no firm D call. The sample here was CD8+ T cells sorted from PBMCs, taken 15 days after the yellow fever booster vaccination. The CDR3 loop reads CASSLPPDHSSVWQFF. In DNA, the CDR3 is TGTGCCAGCAGCTTACCCCCGGACCATAGTTCAGTTTGGCAGTTCTTC.